This T cell receptor beta chain came from a study of early T cells in non-severe SARS-CoV-2 infection. Turning to the study itself: The study sequenced bulk RNA from unsorted whole blood, with chains unpaired.

The CDR3 is made up of 13 amino acids. Germline CDR1 and CDR2: LNHDA and SQIVND (reference sequence). Trimming cost V 4 bases and J 1 base, with 5 bases left between them. Molecules of cDNA were individually given unique molecular identifiers that were attached to them. TCRdb called the 5' RACE reads again in MiXCR, with one record for every CDR3 protein. The sample carries around 83,000 distinct CDR3 sequences, over 9.5% recorded once. Sequencing used whole blood, obtained at baseline. This chain joins TRBV19 and TRBJ2-1; D gene unclear. The source of this sequence is an adult who was a healthcare worker with PCR-confirmed SARS-CoV-2 infection or an uninfected control (not recorded which). CDR3 sequence (DNA): TGTGCCAGTAGTAGGGAATCCTACAATGAGCAGTTCTTC. Its protein is CASSRESYNEQFF.